One and the same sample provided the 30 T cell receptor beta chains below, sequenced in a study of OX40 agonist ivuxolimab in advanced cancers. Clones were read by immunoSEQ multiplex PCR, and TCRdb kept only the in-frame ones, dropping some. The profile shows about 48,000 clones, about 81% of them singletons. Sequences were derived from CD4+ or CD8+ T cells sorted from blood, sampled in a trial of the OX40 agonist ivuxolimab. These receptors originate from an adult with an advanced solid tumor such as melanoma, head and neck, liver or kidney cancer.

The chain employs TRBV18 and TRBJ1-6; D is possibly TRBD1 (5 bases). This CDR3 contains 14 residues. V dropped 8 bases and J dropped 4 bases, with 12 bases sitting between them. Germline V gene sequence: CDR1 KGHSH, CDR2 LQKENI. CDR3 sequence (DNA): TGTGCCAGCCTCGCGGGGGATTATAATTCACCCCTCCACTTT. Its protein is CASLAGDYNSPLHF.

This chain joins TRBV4-3 and TRBJ1-2, with D unresolved. Germline V gives CDR1 LGHNA, CDR2 YSLEER. V dropped 0 bases and J dropped 0 bases, with 14 bases sitting between them. This CDR3 has 17 amino acids. The CDR3 sequence: CASSQDIGQPANYGYTF. The CDR3 DNA reads as TGCGCCAGCAGCCAAGATATTGGGCAGCCGGCTAACTATGGCTACACCTTC.

The chain couples TRBV6-5 to TRBJ1-2; TRBD1 matches at 9 bases. Germline assignment: CDR1 MNHEY and CDR2 SVGAGI. J gave up 8 bases and V 6 bases, and 10 bases lay outside the gene matches. This CDR3 has 14 residues. This chain's CDR3 is CASSLTGGPLGYTF. DNA of the CDR3: TGTGCCAGCAGCTTGACAGGGGGTCCTCTGGGCTACACCTTC.

This clone was recorded a few times. This rearrangement joins TRBV5-1 to TRBJ1-4; 8 bases are shared with TRBD1. This CDR3 contains 17 residues. Trimming took 2 bases from V and 5 from J; bases not matched to a gene: 11. Germline lookup yields CDR1 SGHRS and CDR2 YFSETQ. In nucleotides, the CDR3 is TGCGCCAGCAGCTTCGGACGAAGGACAGGGTCAAATGAAAAACTGTTTTTT. This sequence encodes CASSFGRRTGSNEKLFF.

The CDR3 nucleotides read TGTGCCAGCAGTGACAGGGGGAATCGAAGCTCTGGGGCCAACGTCCTGACTTTC. The encoded protein is CASSDRGNRSSGANVLTF. V usage is TRBV6-1 and J usage is TRBJ2-6; TRBD1 aligns across 7 bases. The junction had 8 bases not matched to a gene; V was cut back by 3 bases and J by 0 bases. Germline lookup yields CDR1 MNHNS and CDR2 SASEGT. This CDR3 comprises 18 residues.

The V call is TRBV10-3, the J call TRBJ2-1, with 8 positions matching TRBD1. The V segment lost 6 bases and the J segment 6 bases; nucleotides outside the gene matches: 4. The CDR3 is 13 residues long. Germline V gene data show CDR1 as ENHRY and CDR2 as SYGVKD. CDR3 in DNA: TGTGCCATCAGGCAGGGGGCTATCAATGAGCAGTTCTTC. Translating gives CAIRQGAINEQFF.

In its sample, this clone was seen a few times. This chain connects TRBV19 to TRBJ1-2; TRBD1 matches at 8 bases. J gave up 3 bases and V 6 bases, and 9 bases lay outside the gene matches. Germline V CDR1 and CDR2: LNHDA, SQIVND (reference sequence). CDR3 length: 15 residues. The CDR3: CASSPPGQVYYGYTF. Written as DNA, the CDR3 is TGTGCCAGTAGCCCGCCGGGACAGGTTTACTATGGCTACACCTTC. The complete variable domain, with remaining parts taken from reference TRBV19 and TRBJ1-2, reads DGGITQSPKYLFRKEGQNVTLSCEQNLNHDAMYWYRQDPGQGLRLIYYSQIVNDFQKGDIAEGYSVSREKKESFPLTVTSAQKNPTAFYLCASSPPGQVYYGYTFGSGTRLTVV.

This chain connects TRBV27 to TRBJ2-5; TRBD2 aligns across 9 bases. V gave up 5 bases and J gave up 1 base; unmatched junction bases: 8. Germline values: CDR1 MNHEY, CDR2 SMNVEV (reference sequence). CDR3 length equals 16 residues. The CDR3 here is CASSPRLLAGQETQYF. In nucleotides, the CDR3 is TGTGCCAGCAGTCCTCGTCTACTAGCGGGCCAAGAGACCCAGTACTTC.

This chain links TRBV18 with TRBJ1-4; weak D call: TRBD1 (6 bases). Germline V gene sequence: CDR1 KGHSH, CDR2 LQKENI. The CDR3 length is 14 residues. V lost 6 bases to trimming and J lost 3 bases, with 11 bases between them. Here the CDR3 reads CASSPGGPNEKLFF. CDR3 DNA sequence: TGTGCCAGCTCCCCGGGGGGGCCTAATGAAAAACTGTTTTTT.

This rearrangement joins TRBV27 to TRBJ2-2; tentatively, D is TRBD2 (6 bases). The CDR3 consists of 14 residues. Germline CDR1 reads MNHEY; CDR2 reads SMNVEV (reference sequence). Trimming took 9 bases from V and 4 from J, leaving 15 bases between them. CDR3 nucleotides: TGTGCCAGTCGGGGAGGTCTGGGCACCGGGGAGCTGTTTTTT. Encoded protein: CASRGGLGTGELFF.

V gene TRBV29-1 combines with J gene TRBJ1-4; 7 nucleotides agree with TRBD1. V shed 6 bases and J 5 bases; nucleotides not matched to a gene: 3. The CDR3 spans 12 residues. Germline V gives CDR1 SQVTM, CDR2 ANQGSEA. In nucleotides, the CDR3 is TGCAGCGTAGGACAGGTGAATGAAAAACTGTTTTTT. It is translated as CSVGQVNEKLFF.

The V call is TRBV9, the J call TRBJ1-3, with D tentatively TRBD1 (6 bases). The ends were cut back, 0 bases at V and 3 bases at J, with 16 bases in the middle. The germline gives CDR1 SGDLS, CDR2 YYNGEE. The CDR3 runs 17 residues. CDR3 amino acids: CASSVDDPGASGNTIYF. The DNA for the CDR3 is TGTGCCAGCAGCGTAGATGATCCGGGGGCGAGTGGAAACACCATATATTTT.

The CDR3 region is CASSPGTSGGFYEQYF. The CDR3 DNA reads as TGTGCCAGCTCACCAGGGACTAGCGGGGGTTTCTACGAGCAGTACTTC. The V gene is TRBV18, the J gene TRBJ2-7, with 14 nucleotides matching TRBD2. V shed 2 bases, J shed 3 bases, and the junction held 3 bases outside the gene matches. This CDR3 is built from 16 residues. Germline lookup yields CDR1 KGHSH and CDR2 LQKENI.

This sequence joins TRBV6-6 and TRBJ2-3; D is undetermined. The CDR3 consists of 12 residues. Deletions cut 6 bases from V and 0 bases from J, with 4 bases between. The germline V gene encodes CDR1 MNHNY and CDR2 SVGAGI (reference sequence). The CDR3 region has the DNA TGTGCCAGCAGGCCCAGCACAGATACGCAGTATTTT. This gives the protein CASRPSTDTQYF.

This clone was counted a few times. The chain couples TRBV4-1 to TRBJ1-2; TRBD1 agrees at 7 bases. V was clipped by 4 bases and J by 3 bases; unmatched bases: 11. This CDR3 has 16 amino acids. Germline assignment: CDR1 MGHRA and CDR2 YSYEKL. The CDR3 spells CASSPLGQGEDYGYTF. For the CDR3, the DNA is TGCGCCAGCAGCCCGTTGGGGCAGGGGGAGGACTATGGCTACACCTTC.

The J gene is TRBJ2-3, the V gene TRBV11-2; D is ambiguous. V was clipped by 0 bases and J by 6 bases, with 22 bases between them. Per the germline V gene, CDR1 is SGHAT and CDR2 is FQNNGV. The CDR3 totals 18 residues. The CDR3 bases are TGTGCCAGCAGCTTAGAGGCACGGTCTGGAAGGTTGAGGGATACGCAGTATTTT. It is translated as CASSLEARSGRLRDTQYF. The full variable domain, rest sourced from reference TRBV11-2 and TRBJ2-3, is EAGVAQSPRYKIIEKRQSVAFWCNPISGHATLYWYQQILGQGPKLLIQFQNNGVVDDSQLPKDRFSAERLKGVDSTLKIQPAKLEDSAVYLCASSLEARSGRLRDTQYFGPGTRLTVL.

CDR3 DNA sequence: TGTGCCAGCAGCTCATGGGAGTACAACACAGATACGCAGTATTTT. This codes for CASSSWEYNTDTQYF. This chain connects TRBV9 to TRBJ2-3, with D maybe TRBD2 (5 bases). V shed 4 bases and J shed 2 bases, with 14 bases lying between them. Germline lookup yields CDR1 SGDLS and CDR2 YYNGEE. The CDR3 consists of 15 residues.

The V call is TRBV27, the J call TRBJ2-2; 10 nucleotides match TRBD1. Germline-derived CDR1 and CDR2 are MNHEY and SMNVEV (reference sequence). The CDR3 is 14 amino acids. V trimming: 6 bases; J trimming: 6 bases; junction bases outside the gene matches: 4. The CDR3 reads CASRWTGGSGELFF. In DNA, the CDR3 is TGTGCCAGCAGGTGGACAGGGGGGTCCGGGGAGCTGTTTTTT.

V gene TRBV6-5 combines with J gene TRBJ2-5; no definite D call. The J call is doubtful: the DNA matches TRBJ2-7 better. Germline V gives CDR1 MNHEY, CDR2 SVGAGI. This CDR3 has 13 amino acids. CDR3: CASSYSGSYEQYF. The CDR3 bases are TGTGCCAGCAGTTACTCGGGGTCCTACGAGCAGTACTTC.

This clone showed up just once. V is TRBV4-3 and J is TRBJ2-2; 11 nucleotides align to TRBD1. Per the germline V gene, CDR1 is LGHNA and CDR2 is YSLEER. V lost 4 bases, J lost 7 bases, and 8 bases stayed unmatched. The CDR3 loop spans 16 amino acids. CDR3 region: CASSPSGQGAGGELFF. CDR3 nucleotides: TGCGCCAGCAGCCCCTCCGGACAGGGGGCCGGCGGGGAGCTGTTTTTT.

This chain joins TRBV7-2 and TRBJ2-7, with TRBD2 matching 14 bases. Germline CDR1 SGHTA, CDR2 FQGNSA. The CDR3 has 14 residues. V shed 5 bases, J shed 5 bases, and the junction held 2 bases outside the gene matches. The CDR3, as DNA: TGTGCCAGCAGCCGGGGACTAGCGGGAGACGAGCAGTACTTC. It encodes CASSRGLAGDEQYF.

The chain joins TRBV11-2 to TRBJ2-1, with TRBD2 matching 13 bases. Germline CDR1 SGHAT, CDR2 FQNNGV. J gave up 9 bases and V 1 base, and 6 bases lay outside the gene matches. CDR3 size: 16 residues. CDR3 protein: CASSLGGLAGAGEQFF. For the CDR3, the DNA is TGTGCCAGCAGCTTAGGTGGACTAGCGGGAGCGGGTGAGCAGTTCTTC.

This clone was seen a single time. The chain combines TRBV30 with TRBJ2-7, with D unclear. This CDR3 is 11 amino acids long. Germline V gives CDR1 GTSNPN, CDR2 SVGIG (reference sequence). Trimming stripped 3 bases from V and 3 bases from J, with 6 bases between. The DNA of the CDR3 is TGTGCCTGGAGCGGGTTCTACGAGCAGTACTTC. The encoded protein is CAWSGFYEQYF.

The J gene is TRBJ2-7, the V gene TRBV6-5; a weak D match, TRBD1 (5 bases). The V end was cut by 4 bases, the J end by 1 base, with 11 bases between. This CDR3 has 14 amino acids. Per the germline V gene, CDR1 is MNHEY and CDR2 is SVGAGI. The CDR3 coding sequence is TGTGCCAGCAGTTTTACAGGCCGATCCTACGAGCAGTACTTC. As protein: CASSFTGRSYEQYF.

On this clone: Sequence at one end of the junction differs from germline and may be a read error. V gene TRBV6-6 combines with J gene TRBJ1-1; D is perhaps TRBD1 (5 bases). The CDR3 contains 11 residues. Germline V gives CDR1 MNHNY, CDR2 SVGAGI (reference sequence). CDR3 region: CASSYQGREIF. CDR3 in DNA: TGTGCCAGCAGTTACCAGGGCCGGGAGATCTTT.

The gene calls are TRBV5-1 and TRBJ2-1; 9 bases align to TRBD1. V shed 1 base, J shed 1 base, and the junction held 9 bases outside the gene matches. Germline V gives CDR1 SGHRS, CDR2 YFSETQ. The CDR3 covers 18 residues. CDR3 in amino acids: CASSLFRDRVGSYNEQFF. The CDR3 DNA reads as TGCGCCAGCAGCTTGTTCCGGGACAGGGTGGGGTCCTACAATGAGCAGTTCTTC.

The genes are TRBV18 and TRBJ1-5, with D unclear. The CDR3 extends over 12 amino acids. Germline V gives CDR1 KGHSH, CDR2 LQKENI. Trimming left V 2 bases short and J 3 bases short, with 2 bases between. CDR3: CASSPDNQPQHF. DNA of the CDR3: TGTGCCAGCTCACCAGACAATCAGCCCCAGCATTTT. Combining the CDR3 with reference TRBV18 and TRBJ1-5 gives the whole variable domain NAGVMQNPRHLVRRRGQEARLRCSPMKGHSHVYWYRQLPEEGLKFMVYLQKENIIDESGMPKERFSAEFPKEGPSILRIQQVVRGDSAAYFCASSPDNQPQHFGDGTRLSIL.

The J gene is TRBJ2-5, the V gene TRBV27; D gene uncertain. Per germline, CDR1 MNHEY and CDR2 SMNVEV (reference sequence). V was clipped by 4 bases and J by 2 bases, with 17 bases between them. This CDR3 has 16 residues. CDR3 nucleotides: TGTGCCAGCAGTTCCGAATGGGTAGCTGGGCAAGAGACCCAGTACTTC. It yields the protein CASSSEWVAGQETQYF.

The chain recombines TRBV14 with TRBJ2-7; D might be TRBD1 (6 bases). Germline V gives CDR1 SGHDN, CDR2 FVKESK. Deletions cut 0 bases from V and 0 bases from J, with 21 bases between. The CDR3 runs 19 residues. CDR3 bases: TGTGCCAGCAGCCAAGATTTTAGGACGGGACATTTAAGCTCCTACGAGCAGTACTTC. It encodes CASSQDFRTGHLSSYEQYF.

The V gene is TRBV30, the J gene TRBJ2-7; possibly TRBD2 for D (5 bases). CDR3 length: 15 amino acids. Trimming took 0 bases from V and 4 from J, leaving 16 bases between them. Per germline, CDR1 GTSNPN and CDR2 SVGIG (reference sequence). The CDR3 spells CAWSVGFGSTYEQYF. CDR3 sequence (DNA): TGTGCCTGGAGTGTAGGTTTTGGGAGTACATACGAGCAGTACTTC.